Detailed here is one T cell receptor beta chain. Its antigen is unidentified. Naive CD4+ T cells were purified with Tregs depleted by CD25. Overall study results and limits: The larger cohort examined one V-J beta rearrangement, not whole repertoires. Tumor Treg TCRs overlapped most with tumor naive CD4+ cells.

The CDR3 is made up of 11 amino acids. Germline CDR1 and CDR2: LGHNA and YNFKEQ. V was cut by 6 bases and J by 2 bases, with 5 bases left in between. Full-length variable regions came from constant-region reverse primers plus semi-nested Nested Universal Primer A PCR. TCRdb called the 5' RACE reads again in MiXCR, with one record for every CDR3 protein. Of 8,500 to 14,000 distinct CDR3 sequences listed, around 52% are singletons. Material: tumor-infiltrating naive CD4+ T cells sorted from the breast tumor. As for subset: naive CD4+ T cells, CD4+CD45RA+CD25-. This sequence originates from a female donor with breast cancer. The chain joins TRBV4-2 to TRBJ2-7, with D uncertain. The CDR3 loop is CASRRAYEQYF. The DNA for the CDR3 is TGTGCCAGCAGACGGGCCTACGAGCAGTACTTC.